Each of the 12 T cell receptor beta chains below was sequenced from the same sample in a study of HIV-infected children after antiretroviral therapy interruption. A 3' RACE protocol on RNA, with unique molecular identifiers, produced the TCR library. TCRdb re-called the 3' RACE reads through MiXCR, storing one row per CDR3 protein. The top ten hold 1% to 1.3% of the sample, which has about 89,000 distinct CDR3 sequences, around 6.9% seen once. Noted treatment: PENTA 11 planned treatment interruption arm or continuous ART arm. The source was CD45RA+ CD4+ T cells from PBMCs, pooled from several time points, collected from a donor given antiretroviral therapy, either interrupted or continuous. Sample subset: naive CD4+ CD45RA+ CD45RO- T cells. These receptors came from a pool of human donors with HIV.

The chain has TRBV12-3 or TRBV12-4 and TRBJ2-3; D gene unclear. V lost 5 bases to trimming and J lost 6 bases, with 6 bases between them. The CDR3 contains 11 residues. For the CDR3, the DNA is TGTGCCAGCAGTCTCAGGGATACGCAGTATTTT. Amino acids: CASSLRDTQYF.

The chain has TRBV12-3 or TRBV12-4 and TRBJ2-3; D gene ambiguous. V lost 4 bases and J 0 bases, leaving 8 bases between the germline ends. The CDR3 is 14 amino acids. This CDR3 is CASSSRSSTDTQYF. The CDR3 region has the DNA TGTGCCAGCAGTTCCCGAAGTAGCACAGATACGCAGTATTTT.

Worth noting for this clonotype: One junction end disagrees with the germline gene, perhaps due to a read error. The rearrangement links TRBV14 to TRBJ2-7; TRBD2 might be the D (5 bases). Germline assignment: CDR1 SGHDN and CDR2 FVKESK. This CDR3 region has 13 residues. CDR3 region: CANSRGSTYEQYF. For the CDR3, the DNA is TGTGCCAACAGCCGCGGGTCTACCTACGAGCAGTACTTC.

Many counts were recorded for this clonotype. This rearrangement joins TRBV7-9 to TRBJ2-7, with D possibly TRBD1 on 5 matching bases. Trimming shortened V by 2 bases and J by 1 base, and 12 bases separated the two germline ends. The CDR3 runs to 15 residues. The V gene's germline CDR1 is SEHNR and CDR2 FQNEAQ (reference sequence). The CDR3 bases are TGTGCCAGCAGCTTATTCGTACAGGTATCCTACGAGCAGTACTTC. This translates into CASSLFVQVSYEQYF. The variable domain in full, completed from reference TRBV7-9 and TRBJ2-7, reads DTGVSQNPRHKITKRGQNVTFRCDPISEHNRLYWYRQTLGQGPEFLTYFQNEAQLEKSRLLSDRFSAERPKGSFSTLEIQRTEQGDSAMYLCASSLFVQVSYEQYFGPGTRLTVT.

This rearrangement joins TRBV6-5 to TRBJ2-4; D gene uncertain. Trimming cost V 0 bases and J 0 bases, with 9 bases left between them. This CDR3 contains 16 residues. Germline CDR1 and CDR2: MNHEY and SVGAGI. The CDR3 reads CASSYSTALAKNIQYF. The CDR3 DNA reads TGTGCCAGCAGTTACTCTACGGCTCTAGCCAAAAACATTCAGTACTTC.

This clonotype was recorded many times. The rearrangement uses TRBV18 and TRBJ1-1; D gene unclear. The germline V gene has CDR1 KGHSH and CDR2 LQKENI. V lost 3 bases and J 8 bases, leaving 19 bases between the germline ends. This CDR3 is 15 amino acids long. DNA of the CDR3: TGTGCCAGCTCACCGGTCGAGATCCCCCAAGCGGAAGCTTTCTTT. Its protein is CASSPVEIPQAEAFF.

The chain recombines TRBV5-2 with TRBJ2-5; no check of the table's D call, TRBD1, against the DNA was made. TRBV5-2 is marked as a pseudogene. The length of the CDR3 is 14 residues. The CDR3 sequence is CASWRTGERETQYF. CDR3 nucleotides: TGTGCCAGCTGGAGGACAGGGGAGAGAGAGACCCAGTACTTC.

V gene TRBV29-1 combines with J gene TRBJ1-3; D ambiguous. With 0 bases removed from V and 3 bases from J, the gap between germline ends came to 9 bases. Germline CDR1 reads SQVTM; CDR2 reads ANQGSEA. The CDR3 is 14 amino acids. CDR3 coding DNA: TGCAGCGTTGAAGATCAAGGGAGTGGAAACACCATATATTTT. This translates into CSVEDQGSGNTIYF. The full variable domain, completed using reference TRBV29-1 and TRBJ1-3, is SAVISQKPSRDICQRGTSLTIQCQVDSQVTMMFWYRQQPGQSLTLIATANQGSEATYESGFVIDKFPISRPNLTFSTLTVSNMSPEDSSIYLCSVEDQGSGNTIYFGEGSWLTVV.

This clonotype was detected only a few times. The gene calls are TRBV4-1 and TRBJ1-4; D is unclear. Germline V CDR1 and CDR2: MGHRA, YSYEKL. The V end lost 1 base, the J end lost 0 bases, and 6 bases lay between the germline ends. The CDR3 has 15 amino acids. CDR3 DNA: TGCGCCAGCAGCCAAGCAACAGCAACTAATGAAAAACTGTTTTTT. Encoded protein: CASSQATATNEKLFF.

The table lists this clonotype with many counts. The chain is built from TRBV2 and TRBJ2-5; D is ambiguous. The CDR3 extends over 15 amino acids. V was pared by 2 bases and J by 8 bases, with 18 bases between. Germline V gives CDR1 SNHLY, CDR2 FYNNEI. The CDR3 nucleotides read TGTGCCAGCAGTGAAAGGCCAAGCTTCGGAAGCACCCAGTACTTC. Its protein is CASSERPSFGSTQYF.

This clonotype was seen more than once but under ten times. The gene calls are TRBV6-5 and TRBJ2-1, with TRBD2 matching 7 bases. There are 15 residues in the CDR3. Trimming at V came to 5 bases and at J to 6 bases, leaving 10 bases not matched to a gene. Germline CDR1 reads MNHEY; CDR2 reads SVGAGI. The chain's CDR3 is CASSPPGGTSNEQFF. As DNA, the CDR3 is TGTGCCAGCAGTCCGCCCGGGGGGACCTCCAATGAGCAGTTCTTC.

This clonotype has a count of ten or more. This chain uses TRBV19 with TRBJ2-6; 7 nucleotides agree with TRBD1. CDR1 is LNHDA, CDR2 SQIVND, per germline (reference sequence). The J segment lost 0 bases and the V segment lost 6 bases, leaving 5 bases of the junction unmatched. This CDR3 has 16 amino acids. The CDR3 here is CASSWTGLSGANVLTF. The CDR3 DNA follows: TGTGCCAGTAGCTGGACAGGCCTCTCTGGGGCCAACGTCCTGACTTTC.